Below, one T cell receptor (beta chain) is given with its context. The junction differs from germline at one of its ends, possibly a read error. Additional DNA sequences in this sample encode the identical CDR3. The source of the sample is a study of blood T cell repertoires in COVID-19. About the research overall: The United States, Italy and Spain supplied acute and convalescent COVID-19 samples. The analysed material was cDNA or gDNA that came from T cells, B-cell-depleted T cells, or PBMCs.

Original analysis: Estimated nucleated cell counts came from reference gene primer amplification. The protocol was immunoSEQ multiplex PCR, while the TCRdb copy is restricted to in-frame clones and leaves out a portion. The V and J calls and clone size were taken over from that table, and D and trimming were inferred from the DNA. This table holds over 85,000 clones, approximately 87% found once. The TCR was taken from a human donor in a cohort sampled during active COVID-19. Sample: peripheral blood.

CDR3 region: CASSYEAINEQFF. CDR3 bases: TGTGCTAGCAGTTACGAGGCGATCAATGAGCAGTTCTTC. This chain connects TRBV6-2 or TRBV6-3 to TRBJ2-1, with no clear D. CDR1 is MNHEY, CDR2 SVGEGT, per germline. There are 13 residues in the CDR3.